Each of the 30 T cell receptor beta chains below was sequenced from the same sample in a study of blood T cell repertoires in COVID-19. Profiled with immunoSEQ multiplex PCR; TCRdb holds only in-frame clones, not every one. Of roughly 150,000 clones listed, about 83% are singletons. Sequencing input: peripheral blood. The receptors were sampled from a woman in her seventies who had recovered from COVID-19.

In DNA form, the CDR3 reads TGCGCCAGCAGCCCAACGAGCCGGAACACTGAAGCTTTCTTT. Protein sequence: CASSPTSRNTEAFF. V is TRBV5-1 and J is TRBJ1-1, with D unresolved. This CDR3 comprises 14 residues. Germline V CDR1 and CDR2: SGHRS, YFSETQ. V lost 4 bases and J lost 1, with 11 bases in between.

The chain employs TRBV7-2 and TRBJ2-7; TRBD2 agrees at 11 bases. J gave up 4 bases and V 4 bases, and 6 bases lay outside the gene matches. This CDR3 is built from 15 residues. Germline-derived CDR1 and CDR2 are SGHTA and FQGNSA. The CDR3: CASSSSSGREYEQYF. The CDR3 region has the DNA TGTGCCAGCAGCTCGAGTAGCGGGAGGGAGTACGAGCAGTACTTC. The variable domain in full, with the rest retrieved from reference TRBV7-2 and TRBJ2-7, is GAGVSQSPSNKVTEKGKDVELRCDPISGHTALYWYRQSLGQGLEFLIYFQGNSAPDKSGLPSDRFSAERTGGSVSTLTIQRTQQEDSAVYLCASSSSSGREYEQYFGPGTRLTVT.

There are a few counts of this clone. The DNA for the CDR3 is TGCAGCGTTTCGCGGACAGCACTAGGAGCTTTCTTT. It translates to CSVSRTALGAFF. The chain combines TRBV29-1 with TRBJ1-1; possibly TRBD1 for D (6 bases). V was trimmed by 5 bases and J by 10 bases, leaving 17 bases between them. Germline V gives CDR1 SQVTM, CDR2 ANQGSEA. CDR3 length equals 12 residues.

This clone has just a few counts. The chain links TRBV5-1 to TRBJ1-2, with D unresolved. The V end lost 2 bases, the J end lost 4 bases, and 9 bases lay between the germline ends. Per germline, CDR1 SGHRS and CDR2 YFSETQ. This CDR3 comprises 13 residues. CDR3 sequence: CASSFGDGYGYTF. DNA of the CDR3: TGCGCCAGCAGCTTCGGGGATGGCTATGGCTACACCTTC.

The CDR3 DNA reads as TGCGCCAGCAGCCAATTTGAGCCGAACACCGGGGAGCTGTTTTTT. Its protein is CASSQFEPNTGELFF. The chain couples TRBV4-3 to TRBJ2-2; D gene uncertain. The ends were cut back, 2 bases at V and 0 bases at J, with 7 bases in the middle. The CDR3 loop spans 15 amino acids. Germline V gene data show CDR1 as LGHNA and CDR2 as YSLEER.

CDR3 bases: TGTGCCAGCTCACCAATTCGTGGGAGGCTAGGGGAGCAGTTCTTC. Residues: CASSPIRGRLGEQFF. The chain joins TRBV18 to TRBJ2-1; maybe TRBD2 (6 bases). V was clipped by 2 bases and J by 10 bases, with 18 bases between them. The CDR3 has 15 amino acids. Germline V CDR1 and CDR2: KGHSH, LQKENI.

The V call is TRBV5-4, the J call TRBJ1-4, with TRBD1 matching 9 bases. Trimming removed 0 bases from V and 7 bases from J; junction bases left unmatched: 4. The CDR3 extends over 15 amino acids. Germline V gives CDR1 SGHNT, CDR2 YYREEE (reference sequence). The chain's CDR3 is CASSLGTGAAEKLFF. CDR3 nucleotides: TGTGCCAGCAGCTTGGGGACAGGGGCGGCTGAAAAACTGTTTTTT.

CDR3 in amino acids: CASSFRGQDGYTF. The CDR3 coding sequence is TGTGCCAGCAGCTTCAGGGGGCAGGATGGCTACACCTTC. The gene calls are TRBV7-9 and TRBJ1-2, with TRBD1 identical over 8 bases. This CDR3 contains 13 residues. Trimming took 3 bases from V and 6 from J; bases not matched to a gene: 3. Per the germline V gene, CDR1 is SEHNR and CDR2 is FQNEAQ (reference sequence).

There are a few counts of this clone. This rearrangement joins TRBV11-2 to TRBJ1-2; D is unresolved. The germline V gene has CDR1 SGHAT and CDR2 FQNNGV. The germline V and J ends were trimmed by 2 bases and 8 bases, with 9 bases remaining between them. CDR3 length: 12 residues. CDR3 in amino acids: CASSLLSKGYTF. The DNA of the CDR3 is TGTGCCAGCAGCTTACTGTCTAAGGGCTACACCTTC.

The chain employs TRBV4-1 and TRBJ2-1; the match to TRBD1 covers 8 bases. This CDR3 is 17 amino acids long. The germline V gene encodes CDR1 MGHRA and CDR2 YSYEKL. The V and J ends lost 3 bases and 6 bases, in that order; junction bases with no gene match: 13. The DNA of the CDR3 is TGCGCCAGCAGCCACGATGCTCCGGGACAGGTCGGCAATGAGCAGTTCTTC. It encodes CASSHDAPGQVGNEQFF.

The chain links TRBV3-1 (or the pseudogene TRBV3-2) to TRBJ1-3; D is uncertain. Looked up from germline, CDR1 is LGHDT and CDR2 is YNNKEL (reference sequence). Trimming removed 6 bases at V and 1 base at J, with 13 bases between. The CDR3 has 15 amino acids. CDR3 nucleotide sequence: TGTGCCAGCAGACGTCGAACAGCTTCTGGAAACACCATATATTTT. It specifies CASRRRTASGNTIYF.

J is TRBJ1-3 and V is TRBV2, with 10 bases fitting TRBD1. V trimming: 7 bases; J trimming: 4 bases; junction bases outside the gene matches: 7. Germline CDR1 and CDR2: SNHLY and FYNNEI. The CDR3 totals 15 residues. CDR3 sequence (DNA): TGTGCCAGCAACCTCGACAGGGGGCGCGGAAACACCATATATTTT. Amino acid sequence: CASNLDRGRGNTIYF.

The count of this clone is one. V usage is TRBV15 and J usage is TRBJ2-5, with TRBD1 matching 8 bases. CDR3 size: 14 residues. Germline V gene sequence: CDR1 LNHNV, CDR2 YYDKDF (reference sequence). The junction had 3 bases not matched to a gene; V was cut back by 1 base and J by 5 bases. The CDR3 sequence: CATSRGQGTETQYF. The CDR3, as DNA: TGTGCCACCAGCAGAGGACAGGGGACCGAGACCCAGTACTTC.

V usage is TRBV18 and J usage is TRBJ1-2, with 7 positions matching TRBD1. CDR1 KGHSH and CDR2 LQKENI come from the germline V gene. CDR3 size: 13 residues. With V trimmed by 3 bases and J by 10 bases, 8 bases remained unmatched. In DNA form, the CDR3 reads TGTGCCAGCTCACCGACCACAGGGGTTTCCTACACCTTC. This codes for CASSPTTGVSYTF.

This clone came up a few times. This rearrangement joins TRBV18 to TRBJ1-5; 9 bases line up with TRBD1. Losses at the gene ends were 0 bases for V and 4 bases for J; bases not matched to a gene: 1. The length of the CDR3 is 15 residues. CDR1 and CDR2 (germline): KGHSH, LQKENI. Written as DNA, the CDR3 is TGTGCCAGCTCACCACCCGGGACAGGGAATCAGCCCCAGCATTTT. Its protein is CASSPPGTGNQPQHF.

The J gene is TRBJ2-1, the V gene TRBV20-1; D perhaps matches TRBD2 (5 bases). The germline V gene encodes CDR1 DFQATT and CDR2 SNEGSKA (reference sequence). Between the trimmed V and J ends, which lost 6 bases and 5 bases, there was a span of 8 bases. This CDR3 comprises 11 residues. The CDR3 nucleotides read TGCAGTGCAGCTAGCAACAATGAGCAGTTCTTC. Amino acid sequence: CSAASNNEQFF.

The rearrangement joins TRBV3-1 (or the pseudogene TRBV3-2) to TRBJ2-5, with 13 bases lining up with TRBD2. CDR3 length: 16 residues. V lost 4 bases to trimming and J lost 3 bases; unmatched junction nucleotides: 5. Germline assignment: CDR1 LGHDT and CDR2 YNNKEL (reference sequence). The chain's CDR3 is CASSPGLAGMKETQYF. The DNA for the CDR3 is TGTGCCAGCAGCCCGGGACTAGCGGGGATGAAAGAGACCCAGTACTTC.

The rearrangement joins TRBV3-1 (or the pseudogene TRBV3-2) to TRBJ1-6, with 10 nucleotides matching TRBD1. Germline trimming cut 3 bases from V and 7 bases from J; bases unmatched to any gene: 6. The CDR3 extends over 16 amino acids. Germline assignment: CDR1 LGHDT and CDR2 YNNKEL (reference sequence). CDR3 sequence: CASSQRQGARNSPLHF. The CDR3 DNA reads TGTGCCAGCAGCCAGAGACAGGGGGCGCGGAATTCACCCCTCCACTTT.

CDR3 residues: CASSIGGANEKLFF. CDR3 DNA: TGTGCCAGTAGTATTGGCGGGGCTAATGAAAAACTGTTTTTT. The chain uses TRBV19 and TRBJ1-4; the D is unclear. V dropped 3 bases and J dropped 3 bases, with 8 bases sitting between them. The CDR3 sequence is 14 residues long. Germline CDR1 LNHDA, CDR2 SQIVND (reference sequence).

This clone came up once. Other DNA variants within this sample encode the same CDR3. The chain has TRBV19 and TRBJ1-2; a weak D match, TRBD1 (5 bases). The CDR3 is 14 residues long. Per the germline V gene, CDR1 is LNHDA and CDR2 is SQIVND (reference sequence). V was trimmed by 3 bases and J by 5 bases, leaving 13 bases between them. The CDR3: CASSMGGAGYGYTF. The DNA for the CDR3 is TGTGCCAGTAGTATGGGAGGGGCTGGATATGGCTACACCTTC. Variable domain in full (rest from reference TRBV19 and TRBJ1-2): DGGITQSPKYLFRKEGQNVTLSCEQNLNHDAMYWYRQDPGQGLRLIYYSQIVNDFQKGDIAEGYSVSREKKESFPLTVTSAQKNPTAFYLCASSMGGAGYGYTFGSGTRLTVV.

As concerns this clone: The DNA is left out, because the CDR3 cannot be placed on it with certainty; the CDR3 is given as TCRdb lists it. This sequence joins TRBV5-1 and TRBJ1-2; the D segment call TRBD1 is taken from the table without a DNA check. Germline CDR1 SGHRS, CDR2 YFSETQ. The CDR3 is 22 residues long, counting both termini. This CDR3 is CASSPEGQRLWLHLRLDYGYTF.

The CDR3 bases are TGTGCCAGCAGCCAAGATGGGCAGGCAGGGGATACGCAGTATTTT. Encoded protein: CASSQDGQAGDTQYF. The chain is built from TRBV4-2 and TRBJ2-3; tentative D call: TRBD1 (5 bases). Trimming took off 0 bases at V and 6 bases at J, with 13 bases between the two ends. This CDR3 is 15 amino acids long. Looked up from germline, CDR1 is LGHNA and CDR2 is YNFKEQ.

This rearrangement joins TRBV5-1 to TRBJ1-1; 8 nucleotides match TRBD1. J was trimmed by 1 base and V by 4 bases; bases with no gene match: 9. The V gene's germline CDR1 is SGHRS and CDR2 YFSETQ. The CDR3 consists of 16 residues. CDR3 nucleotides: TGCGCCAGCAGCCCAATCCCAGGGGGCTCGAACACTGAAGCTTTCTTT. Its translation is CASSPIPGGSNTEAFF.

In this sample, this clone turned up a few times. The genes are TRBV7-9 and TRBJ1-1, with 8 bases matching TRBD1. The V gene end was trimmed by 5 bases and the J gene end by 1 base; junction bases not matched to a gene: 3. CDR1 SEHNR and CDR2 FQNEAQ come from the germline V gene (reference sequence). CDR3 length: 14 residues. The CDR3 spells CASSRRGPNTEAFF. DNA for the CDR3: TGTGCCAGCAGCCGCAGGGGGCCGAACACTGAAGCTTTCTTT.

The chain recombines TRBV7-2 with TRBJ2-7; the D gene is possibly TRBD2 (5 bases). Germline values: CDR1 SGHTA, CDR2 FQGNSA. The CDR3 runs to 13 residues. V shed 6 bases and J shed 7 bases, with 16 bases lying between them. The CDR3 DNA is TGTGCCAGCAGGCGGGCCCCCCCGGGGGAGCAGTACTTC. As protein: CASRRAPPGEQYF.

The CDR3 nucleotides read TGTGCCAGCCAAAACAGGGGGCGCGGGTATGGCTACACCTTC. It translates to CASQNRGRGYGYTF. The V gene is TRBV28, the J gene TRBJ1-2; 9 positions match TRBD1. The CDR3 has 14 residues. Trimming at V came to 8 bases and at J to 5 bases, leaving 9 bases not matched to a gene. CDR1 is MDHEN, CDR2 SYDVKM, per germline.

V and J are TRBV13 and TRBJ2-1; TRBD1 matches 11 bases. The CDR3 is 16 amino acids. The germline gives CDR1 PRHDT, CDR2 FYEKMQ (reference sequence). The V gene end was trimmed by 1 base and the J gene end by 4 bases; junction bases not matched to a gene: 3. The CDR3: CASSLDGTGGYNEQFF. The CDR3 DNA is TGTGCCAGCAGCTTAGATGGGACAGGGGGATACAATGAGCAGTTCTTC. Based on the CDR3 plus reference TRBV13 and TRBJ2-1, the full variable domain is AAGVIQSPRHLIKEKRETATLKCYPIPRHDTVYWYQQGPGQDPQFLISFYEKMQSDKGSIPDRFSAQQFSDYHSELNMSSLELGDSALYFCASSLDGTGGYNEQFFGPGTRLTVL.

In DNA, the CDR3 is TGTGCCACCAGTGACCCAGGACAGGGGGTTGGGTATTTT. Amino acid sequence: CATSDPGQGVGYF. V is TRBV24-1 and J is TRBJ2-3, with 10 bases identical to TRBD1. Germline loops: CDR1 KGHDR, CDR2 SFDVKD. There are 13 residues in the CDR3. After removal of 4 bases from V and 14 bases from J, the junction contained 8 bases not matched to a gene.

The chain carries TRBV4-1 and TRBJ2-1; 10 nucleotides line up with TRBD2. CDR3 length equals 16 residues. Trimming took 4 bases from V and 5 from J; bases not matched to a gene: 8. Germline-derived CDR1 and CDR2 are MGHRA and YSYEKL. The CDR3 reads CASSPTRTSGNNEQFF. CDR3 bases: TGCGCCAGCAGCCCGACGAGGACTAGCGGCAACAATGAGCAGTTCTTC.

The rearrangement uses TRBV7-8 and TRBJ2-5; the D gene is possibly TRBD1 (5 bases). The germline V and J ends were trimmed by 5 bases and 5 bases, with 18 bases remaining between them. CDR1 SGHVS and CDR2 FQNEAQ come from the germline V gene. The CDR3 contains 15 residues. The CDR3, as DNA: TGTGCCAGCAGCCACAGGACCCAACCCCCGGAGACCCAGTACTTC. The encoded protein is CASSHRTQPPETQYF.